The 26 T cell receptor beta chains below were found in one sample sequenced in a study of T cells in Graves' hyperthyroidism and ophthalmopathy. Amplification targeted TCR beta CDR3 regions from RNA transcripts. TCR CDR3 regions were first amplified by RT-PCR with HTBI primers. TCRdb called the multiplex PCR reads again in MiXCR, with one record for every CDR3 protein. The profile covers 250,000 to 350,000 distinct CDR3 sequences, with 22% appearing a single time and roughly 60% taken by the ten largest. Sequencing input: blood. The receptors stem from a man aged 25-40 years with Graves' ophthalmopathy.

This clonotype has more than one count but fewer than ten. CDR3 coding DNA: TGTGCCAGCAGCCCGGGGACACGTGGAAACACCATATATTTT. This codes for CASSPGTRGNTIYF. V usage is TRBV13 and J usage is TRBJ1-3; possibly TRBD1 for D (6 bases). The CDR3 has 14 amino acids. Germline assignment: CDR1 PRHDT and CDR2 FYEKMQ (reference sequence). V lost 5 bases and J 3 bases, leaving 11 bases between the germline ends.

Concerning this clonotype: One junction end disagrees with the germline gene, perhaps due to a read error. The V call is TRBV7-3, the J call TRBJ2-3, with 11 positions matching TRBD2. The CDR3 runs to 14 residues. Germline-derived CDR1 and CDR2 are SGHTA and FQGTGA. For the CDR3, the DNA is TGTGCCAGCAGCCTAGCGGGAGGCACAGATGCGCAGTATTTT. Translating it yields CASSLAGGTDAQYF.

CDR3 sequence reads: CASSPDQVQPQHF. The DNA of the CDR3 is TGTGCCAGCAGCCCCGACCAAGTCCAGCCCCAGCATTTT. This chain joins TRBV11-2 and TRBJ1-5; D unclear. V lost 5 bases and J 7 bases, leaving 12 bases between the germline ends. Germline V gene lookup returns CDR1 SGHAT and CDR2 FQNNGV. The CDR3 totals 13 residues.

This clonotype was recorded a few times. The chain combines TRBV10-1 with TRBJ2-1, with a tentative D call TRBD2 (5 bases). V lost 3 bases to trimming and J lost 7 bases, with 19 bases between them. Germline-derived CDR1 and CDR2 are WNHNN and SYGVQD (reference sequence). CDR3 size: 16 residues. CDR3 protein: CASSDRPSSGLNEQFF. The CDR3 DNA is TGCGCCAGCAGTGATCGCCCCTCGAGCGGACTTAATGAGCAGTTCTTC.

The sample holds a few counts of this clonotype. The chain employs TRBV6-1 and TRBJ2-2; D gene unclear. The ends were cut back, 1 base at V and 1 base at J, with 4 bases in the middle. Germline V gene sequence: CDR1 MNHNS, CDR2 SASEGT. This CDR3 is built from 14 residues. The CDR3 loop is CASSEVRNTGELFF. The CDR3 DNA sequence: TGTGCCAGCAGTGAAGTCAGGAACACCGGGGAGCTGTTTTTT.

This clonotype was counted a single time. Without the conserved terminal phenylalanine or tryptophan, this CDR3 likely stems from a read error. The J gene is TRBJ1-6, the V gene TRBV10-3, with a weak D call TRBD1 (5 bases). Germline assignment: CDR1 ENHRY and CDR2 SYGVKD. The germline V and J ends were trimmed by 6 bases and 9 bases, with 12 bases remaining between them. The CDR3 runs to 13 residues. CDR3 region: CAIRGDVGSPLHL. CDR3 DNA sequence: TGTGCCATCAGGGGGGACGTAGGTTCACCCCTCCACCTT.

CDR3 nucleotide sequence: TGTGCCAGCAGTTTAGCGGGAAAGGGGGCCACAGATACGCAGTATTTT. Its protein is CASSLAGKGATDTQYF. This chain joins TRBV12-3 or TRBV12-4 and TRBJ2-3; TRBD1 matches at 7 bases. The CDR3 sequence is 16 residues long. The V segment lost 0 bases and the J segment 2 bases; nucleotides outside the gene matches: 5.

This CDR3 reads CASRGQQGLYSNQPQHF. The CDR3, as DNA: TGTGCCAGCAGGGGCCAACAGGGCCTCTATAGCAATCAGCCCCAGCATTTT. The V call is TRBV12-3 or TRBV12-4, the J call TRBJ1-5; D is possibly TRBD1 (6 bases). Trimming left V 6 bases short and J 0 bases short, with 18 bases between. The CDR3 has 17 residues.

This rearrangement joins TRBV6-1 to TRBJ1-4; D is perhaps TRBD1 (5 bases). From germline, CDR1 is MNHNS and CDR2 SASEGT. Trimming left V 6 bases short and J 5 bases short, with 16 bases between. The CDR3 is made up of 15 amino acids. The CDR3 nucleotides read TGTGCCAGCAGAGCACTGGGGGGGGGGAATGAAAAACTGTTTTTT. This translates into CASRALGGGNEKLFF.

This clonotype was counted a few times. The chain has TRBV5-1 and TRBJ2-3, with D unclear. V shed 1 base and J shed 2 bases, with 11 bases lying between them. CDR1 and CDR2 from the germline V gene are SGHRS and YFSETQ. CDR3 length: 15 residues. As DNA, the CDR3 is TGCGCCAGCAGCTTGACTATCCGAGACACAGATACGCAGTATTTT. Translated: CASSLTIRDTDTQYF.

In its sample, this clonotype was seen many times. The chain has TRBV6-1 and TRBJ2-7; D remains unclear. Trimming took 5 bases from V and 0 from J, leaving 11 bases between them. This CDR3 region has 14 residues. Germline V gives CDR1 MNHNS, CDR2 SASEGT. CDR3 protein: CASSLYSYSYEQYF. CDR3 nucleotides: TGTGCCAGCAGTTTGTACAGCTACTCCTACGAGCAGTACTTC.

This clonotype has only a few counts. The chain links TRBV20-1 to TRBJ2-3; 13 nucleotides match TRBD2. The CDR3 spans 17 residues. The germline V gene has CDR1 DFQATT and CDR2 SNEGSKA (reference sequence). J lost 4 bases, V lost 0 bases, and 7 bases had no gene match. The CDR3 sequence: CSARDLLAGGPADTQYF. CDR3 in DNA: TGCAGTGCTAGAGACCTACTAGCGGGAGGGCCCGCAGATACGCAGTATTTT.

The chain uses TRBV6-1 and TRBJ2-7, with TRBD2 identical over 13 bases. The trim removed 1 base at V and 4 bases at J, leaving 10 bases unmatched. This CDR3 spans 18 amino acids. The germline CDR1 and CDR2 sequences are MNHNS and SASEGT. The CDR3 bases are TGTGCCAGCAGTGAAGAGACTAGCGGGAGGACCAACCCGTACGAGCAGTACTTC. Its translation: CASSEETSGRTNPYEQYF.

This clonotype came up a few times. The V and J genes are TRBV10-1 and TRBJ2-5, with 12 positions matching TRBD2. Trimming cost V 3 bases and J 6 bases; bases outside gene matches: 2. This CDR3 contains 14 residues. CDR1 is WNHNN, CDR2 SYGVQD, per germline (reference sequence). CDR3 in amino acids: CASSDTSGGKTQYF. The CDR3 DNA sequence: TGCGCCAGCAGTGACACTAGCGGGGGGAAGACCCAGTACTTC.

This clonotype was detected many times. DNA of the CDR3: TGCAGCGTTAGGAGTGGGGGGCTATATGAAGCTTTCTTT. Protein product: CSVRSGGLYEAFF. The J gene is TRBJ1-1, the V gene TRBV29-1; possibly TRBD1 for D (6 bases). Germline CDR1 SQVTM, CDR2 ANQGSEA. The CDR3 length is 13 residues. V was trimmed by 5 bases and J by 7 bases, leaving 17 bases between them.

This clonotype was observed many times. The rearrangement joins TRBV12-3 or TRBV12-4 to TRBJ2-1; a weak D match, TRBD2 (5 bases). With 2 bases removed from V and 0 bases from J, the gap between germline ends came to 14 bases. The CDR3 runs to 17 residues. The CDR3 region is CASSLRGSPNSYNEQFF. The CDR3 nucleotides are TGTGCCAGCAGTTTACGGGGTAGCCCGAACTCCTACAATGAGCAGTTCTTC.

The V call is TRBV28, the J call TRBJ2-7; TRBD1 matches 7 bases. CDR3 length: 15 amino acids. The V and J ends lost 7 bases and 2 bases, in that order; junction bases with no gene match: 11. Germline V gene lookup returns CDR1 MDHEN and CDR2 SYDVKM. CDR3 nucleotide sequence: TGTGCCAGCACCCCACAGGGGAGTCGTACCTACGAGCAGTACTTC. It yields the protein CASTPQGSRTYEQYF.

The chain joins TRBV3-1 to TRBJ2-5; maybe TRBD1 (6 bases). This CDR3 region has 14 residues. Germline V gene lookup returns CDR1 LGHDT and CDR2 YNNKEL (reference sequence). Trimming left V 4 bases short and J 1 base short, with 10 bases between. CDR3 residues: CASSLVRGQETQYF. The CDR3, as DNA: TGTGCCAGCAGCCTGGTCAGGGGCCAAGAGACCCAGTACTTC.

The chain joins TRBV6-1 to TRBJ1-3; a possible D gene is TRBD1 (5 bases). Germline lookup yields CDR1 MNHNS and CDR2 SASEGT. Trimming left V 2 bases short and J 2 bases short, with 10 bases between. The CDR3 loop spans 15 amino acids. The CDR3 protein is CASSERRVAGNTIYF. CDR3 DNA sequence: TGTGCCAGCAGTGAACGCAGGGTGGCTGGAAACACCATATATTTT.

The CDR3 sequence is CASSPSGTGRNTQYF. The CDR3 nucleotides read TGTGCCAGCAGTCCGTCCGGGACAGGGAGAAATACGCAGTATTTT. The chain recombines TRBV12-3 or TRBV12-4 with TRBJ2-3; 9 nucleotides match TRBD1. V dropped 5 bases and J dropped 7; count of bases not matched to a gene: 10. CDR3 length: 15 amino acids.

At least ten counts were recorded for this clonotype. V is TRBV7-3 and J is TRBJ2-3; a weak D match, TRBD2 (5 bases). Trimming left V 4 bases short and J 2 bases short, with 13 bases between. Looked up from germline, CDR1 is SGHTA and CDR2 is FQGTGA. The CDR3 is 15 amino acids. CDR3 DNA: TGTGCCAGCAGCTCCAGAGGAGGAGACACAGATACGCAGTATTTT. This encodes CASSSRGGDTDTQYF.

In this sample, this clonotype turned up many times. The chain is built from TRBV6-1 and TRBJ2-7, with 9 bases identical to TRBD1. J lost 4 bases, V lost 7 bases, and 8 bases had no gene match. Germline V gene sequence: CDR1 MNHNS, CDR2 SASEGT. The CDR3 consists of 14 residues. The CDR3 sequence is CASKPMDRGYEQYF. In nucleotides, the CDR3 is TGTGCCAGCAAACCTATGGACAGGGGTTACGAGCAGTACTTC.

This clonotype was seen at least ten times. This chain joins TRBV5-1 and TRBJ2-1, with TRBD2 matching 13 bases. Trimming at V came to 4 bases and at J to 9 bases, leaving 4 bases not matched to a gene. Germline V gene data show CDR1 as SGHRS and CDR2 as YFSETQ. CDR3 size: 14 residues. The CDR3 DNA is TGCGCCAGCAGCCCCGGACTAGCGGGAGTTGAGCAGTTCTTC. It encodes CASSPGLAGVEQFF.

This clonotype appeared a single time. The chain has TRBV15 and TRBJ2-5; 11 bases fit TRBD2. Germline assignment: CDR1 LNHNV and CDR2 YYDKDF (reference sequence). This CDR3 has 14 residues. Trimming cost V 8 bases and J 3 bases; bases outside gene matches: 5. The CDR3: CATGTSGSEETQYF. The CDR3 DNA sequence: TGTGCCACCGGAACTAGCGGGAGTGAAGAGACCCAGTACTTC.

V is TRBV27 and J is TRBJ2-1, with D hard to call. There are 15 residues in the CDR3. V lost 6 bases, J lost 0 bases, and 12 bases lay in between. Germline V gene lookup returns CDR1 MNHEY and CDR2 SMNVEV (reference sequence). The CDR3 loop reads CASSAGPLSYNEQFF. CDR3 sequence (DNA): TGTGCCAGCAGCGCCGGACCCCTCTCCTACAATGAGCAGTTCTTC.

This sequence joins TRBV4-2 and TRBJ2-7, with TRBD2 matching 8 bases. After removal of 10 bases from V and 2 bases from J, the junction contained 13 bases not matched to a gene. Germline-derived CDR1 and CDR2 are LGHNA and YNFKEQ. The CDR3 loop spans 15 amino acids. The CDR3 bases are TGTGCCACCGACCGGGGAGCGGGAGACACCTACGAGCAGTACTTC. This codes for CATDRGAGDTYEQYF.